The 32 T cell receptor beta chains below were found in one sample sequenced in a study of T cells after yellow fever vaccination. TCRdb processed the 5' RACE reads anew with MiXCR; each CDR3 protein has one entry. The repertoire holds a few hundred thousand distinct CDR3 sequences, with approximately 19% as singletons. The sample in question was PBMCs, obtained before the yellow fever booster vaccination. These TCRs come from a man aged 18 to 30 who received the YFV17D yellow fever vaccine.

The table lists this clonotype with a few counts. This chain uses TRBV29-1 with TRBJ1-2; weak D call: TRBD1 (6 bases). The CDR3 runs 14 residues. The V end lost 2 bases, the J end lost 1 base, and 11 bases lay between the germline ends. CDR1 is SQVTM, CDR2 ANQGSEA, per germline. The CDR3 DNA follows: TGCAGCGTTGAAACGGGGGCCCTTAACTATGGCTACACCTTC. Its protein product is CSVETGALNYGYTF.

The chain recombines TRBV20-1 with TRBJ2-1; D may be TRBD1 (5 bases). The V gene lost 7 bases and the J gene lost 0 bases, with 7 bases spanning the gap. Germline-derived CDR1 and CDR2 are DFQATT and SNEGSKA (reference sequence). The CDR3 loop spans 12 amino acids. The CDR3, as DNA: TGCAGTGGCAGGGCCTCCTACAATGAGCAGTTCTTC. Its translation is CSGRASYNEQFF.

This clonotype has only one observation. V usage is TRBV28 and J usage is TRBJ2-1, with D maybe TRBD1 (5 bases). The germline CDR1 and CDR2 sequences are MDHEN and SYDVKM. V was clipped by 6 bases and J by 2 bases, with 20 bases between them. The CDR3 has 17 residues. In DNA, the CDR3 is TGTGCCAGCAGCCGGCAGGGTTACGGGCAGGCCTACAATGAGCAGTTCTTC. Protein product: CASSRQGYGQAYNEQFF.

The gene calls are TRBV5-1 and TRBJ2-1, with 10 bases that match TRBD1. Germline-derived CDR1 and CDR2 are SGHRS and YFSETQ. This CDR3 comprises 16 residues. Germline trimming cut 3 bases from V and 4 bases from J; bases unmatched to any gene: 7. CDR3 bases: TGCGCCAGCAGCTCCCAGACAGGGGGCGAATACAATGAGCAGTTCTTC. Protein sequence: CASSSQTGGEYNEQFF.

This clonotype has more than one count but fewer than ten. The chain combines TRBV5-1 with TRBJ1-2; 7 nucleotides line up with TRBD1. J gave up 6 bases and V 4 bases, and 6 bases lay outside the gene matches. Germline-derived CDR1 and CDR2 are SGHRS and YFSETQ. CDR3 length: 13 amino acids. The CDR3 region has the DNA TGCGCCAGCAGCCCCGACAGGGTCAATGGCTACACCTTC. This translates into CASSPDRVNGYTF.

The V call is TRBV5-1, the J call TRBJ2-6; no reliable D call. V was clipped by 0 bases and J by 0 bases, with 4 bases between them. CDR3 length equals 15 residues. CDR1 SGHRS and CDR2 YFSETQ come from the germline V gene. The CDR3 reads CASSLAVSGANVLTF. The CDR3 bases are TGCGCCAGCAGCTTGGCAGTCTCTGGGGCCAACGTCCTGACTTTC.

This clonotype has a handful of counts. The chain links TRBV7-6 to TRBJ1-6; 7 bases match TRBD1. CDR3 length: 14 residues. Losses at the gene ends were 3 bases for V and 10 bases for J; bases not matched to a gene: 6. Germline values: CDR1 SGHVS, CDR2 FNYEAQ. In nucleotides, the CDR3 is TGTGCCAGCAGCTTCGGGCAGGGGGGCTCACCCCTCCACTTT. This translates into CASSFGQGGSPLHF.

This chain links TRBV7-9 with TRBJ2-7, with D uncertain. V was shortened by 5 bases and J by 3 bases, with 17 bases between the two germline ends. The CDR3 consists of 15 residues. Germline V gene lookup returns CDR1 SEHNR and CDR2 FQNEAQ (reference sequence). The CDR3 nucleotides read TGTGCCAGCAGCCCACCCGGGTCCAAACGCTACGAGCAGTACGTC. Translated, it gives CASSPPGSKRYEQYV.

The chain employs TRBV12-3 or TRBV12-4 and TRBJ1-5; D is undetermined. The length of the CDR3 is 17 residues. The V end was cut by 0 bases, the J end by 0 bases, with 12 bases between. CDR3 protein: CASSLAWSAYSNQPQHF. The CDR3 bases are TGTGCCAGCAGTTTAGCGTGGTCAGCTTATAGCAATCAGCCCCAGCATTTT.

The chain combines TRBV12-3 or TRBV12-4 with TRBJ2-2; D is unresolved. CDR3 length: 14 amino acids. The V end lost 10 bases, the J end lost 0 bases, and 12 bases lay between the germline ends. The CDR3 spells CAIPAHPNTGELFF. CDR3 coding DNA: TGTGCCATCCCGGCCCACCCGAACACCGGGGAGCTGTTTTTT.

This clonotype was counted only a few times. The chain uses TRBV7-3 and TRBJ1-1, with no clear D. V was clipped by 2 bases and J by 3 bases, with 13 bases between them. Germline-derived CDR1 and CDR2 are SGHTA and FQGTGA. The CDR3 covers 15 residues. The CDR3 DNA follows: TGTGCCAGCAGCTTAGGCGGCGCCGGATACACTGAAGCTTTCTTT. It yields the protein CASSLGGAGYTEAFF. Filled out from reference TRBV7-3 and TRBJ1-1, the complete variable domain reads GAGVSQTPSNKVTEKGKYVELRCDPISGHTALYWYRQSLGQGPEFLIYFQGTGAADDSGLPNDRFFAVRPEGSVSTLKIQRTERGDSAVYLCASSLGGAGYTEAFFGQGTRLTVV.

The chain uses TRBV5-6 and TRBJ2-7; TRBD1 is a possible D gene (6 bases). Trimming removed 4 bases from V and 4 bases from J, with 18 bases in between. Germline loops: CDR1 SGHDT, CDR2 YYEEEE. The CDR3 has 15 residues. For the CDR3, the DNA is TGTGCCAGCAGCACTCACCGGGACACCCTGTACGAGCAGTACGTC. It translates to CASSTHRDTLYEQYV.

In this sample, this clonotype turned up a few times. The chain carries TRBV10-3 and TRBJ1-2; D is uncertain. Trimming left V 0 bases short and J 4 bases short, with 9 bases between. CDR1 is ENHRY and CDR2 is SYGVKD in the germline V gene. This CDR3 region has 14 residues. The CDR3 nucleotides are TGTGCCATCAGTGAGTCGACTCGCAGCTATGGCTACACCTTC. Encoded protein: CAISESTRSYGYTF.

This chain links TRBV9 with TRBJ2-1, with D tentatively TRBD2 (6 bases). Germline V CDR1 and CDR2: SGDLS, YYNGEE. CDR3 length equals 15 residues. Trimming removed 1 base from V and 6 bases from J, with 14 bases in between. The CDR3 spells CASSVTRDLINEQFF. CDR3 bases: TGTGCCAGCAGCGTAACCCGGGACTTAATCAATGAGCAGTTCTTC.

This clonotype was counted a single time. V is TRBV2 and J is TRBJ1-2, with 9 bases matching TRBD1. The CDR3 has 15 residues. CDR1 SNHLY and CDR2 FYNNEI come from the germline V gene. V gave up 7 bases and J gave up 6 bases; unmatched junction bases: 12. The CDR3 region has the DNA TGTGCCAGCAACGCTAACAGGGGGCGGTTTGATGGCTACACCTTC. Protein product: CASNANRGRFDGYTF.

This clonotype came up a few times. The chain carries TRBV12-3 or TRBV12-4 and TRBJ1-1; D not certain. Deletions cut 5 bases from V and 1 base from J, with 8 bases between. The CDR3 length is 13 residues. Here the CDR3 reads CASSSKENTEAFF. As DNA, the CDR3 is TGTGCCAGCAGTAGTAAAGAGAACACTGAAGCTTTCTTT.

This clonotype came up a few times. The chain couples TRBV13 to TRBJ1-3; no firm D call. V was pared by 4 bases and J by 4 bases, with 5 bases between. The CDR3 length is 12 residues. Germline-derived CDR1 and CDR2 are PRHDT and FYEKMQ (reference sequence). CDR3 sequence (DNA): TGTGCCAGCAGCTACGGGGGAAACACCATATATTTT. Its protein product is CASSYGGNTIYF.

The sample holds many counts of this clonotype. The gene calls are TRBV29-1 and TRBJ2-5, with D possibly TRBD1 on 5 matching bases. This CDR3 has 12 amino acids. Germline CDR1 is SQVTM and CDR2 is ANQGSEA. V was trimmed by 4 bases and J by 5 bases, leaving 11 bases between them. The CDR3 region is CSVVETVETQYF. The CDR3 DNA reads TGCAGCGTTGTAGAGACAGTCGAGACCCAGTACTTC.

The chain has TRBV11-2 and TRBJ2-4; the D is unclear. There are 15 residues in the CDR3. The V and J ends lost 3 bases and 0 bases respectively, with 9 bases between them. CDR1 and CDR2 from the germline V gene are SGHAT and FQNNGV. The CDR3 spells CASSLWSLAKNIQYF. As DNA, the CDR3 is TGTGCCAGCAGCTTGTGGTCCTTAGCCAAAAACATTCAGTACTTC.

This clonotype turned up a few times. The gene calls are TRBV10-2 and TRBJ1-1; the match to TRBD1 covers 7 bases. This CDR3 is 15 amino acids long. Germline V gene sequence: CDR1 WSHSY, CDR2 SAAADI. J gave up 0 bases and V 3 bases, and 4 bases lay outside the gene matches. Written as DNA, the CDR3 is TGCGCCAGCAGTGACGGACAGGCAATGAACACTGAAGCTTTCTTT. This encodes CASSDGQAMNTEAFF.

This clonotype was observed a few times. The CDR3 DNA is TGTGCCAGCACCCAGGCAGGGCTTGATACGCAGTATTTT. Residues: CASTQAGLDTQYF. The chain is built from TRBV11-1 and TRBJ2-3; D may be TRBD1 (5 bases). The CDR3 has 13 amino acids. Germline CDR1 and CDR2: SGHAT and FQDESV (reference sequence). Trimming took 7 bases from V and 6 from J, leaving 14 bases between them.

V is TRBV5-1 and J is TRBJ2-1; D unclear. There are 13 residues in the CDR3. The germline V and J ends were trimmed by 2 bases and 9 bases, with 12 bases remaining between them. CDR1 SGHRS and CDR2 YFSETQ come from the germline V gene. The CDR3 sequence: CASSFRTVSEQFF. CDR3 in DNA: TGCGCCAGCAGCTTTCGGACGGTCAGTGAGCAGTTCTTC.

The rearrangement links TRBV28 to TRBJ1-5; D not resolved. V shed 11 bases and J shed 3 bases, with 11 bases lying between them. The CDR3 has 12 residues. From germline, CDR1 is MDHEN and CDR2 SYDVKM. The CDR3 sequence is CAYSVNNQPQHF. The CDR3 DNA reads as TGTGCCTACTCGGTGAACAATCAGCCCCAGCATTTT. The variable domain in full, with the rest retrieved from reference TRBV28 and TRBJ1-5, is DVKVTQSSRYLVKRTGEKVFLECVQDMDHENMFWYRQDPGLGLRLIYFSYDVKMKEKGDIPEGYSVSREKKERFSLILESASTNQTSMYLCAYSVNNQPQHFGDGTRLSIL.

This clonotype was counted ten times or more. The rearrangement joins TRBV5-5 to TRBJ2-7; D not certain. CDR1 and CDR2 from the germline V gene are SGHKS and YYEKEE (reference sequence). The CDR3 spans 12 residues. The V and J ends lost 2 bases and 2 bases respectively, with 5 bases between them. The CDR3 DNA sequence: TGTGCCAGCAGCTTACCCACCTACGAGCAGTACTTC. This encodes CASSLPTYEQYF.

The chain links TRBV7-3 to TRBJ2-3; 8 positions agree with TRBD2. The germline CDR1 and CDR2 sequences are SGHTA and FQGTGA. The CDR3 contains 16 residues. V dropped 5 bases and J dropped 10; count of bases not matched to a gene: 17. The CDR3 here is CASSEPWAGGASSQYF. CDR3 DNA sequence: TGTGCCAGCAGCGAGCCCTGGGCGGGGGGTGCCTCTTCGCAGTATTTT.

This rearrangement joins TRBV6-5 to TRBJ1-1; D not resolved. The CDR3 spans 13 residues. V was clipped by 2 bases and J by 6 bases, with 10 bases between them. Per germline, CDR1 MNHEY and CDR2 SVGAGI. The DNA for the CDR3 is TGTGCCAGCAGTTACGCCAGTTGGGCTGAAGCTTTCTTT. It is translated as CASSYASWAEAFF.

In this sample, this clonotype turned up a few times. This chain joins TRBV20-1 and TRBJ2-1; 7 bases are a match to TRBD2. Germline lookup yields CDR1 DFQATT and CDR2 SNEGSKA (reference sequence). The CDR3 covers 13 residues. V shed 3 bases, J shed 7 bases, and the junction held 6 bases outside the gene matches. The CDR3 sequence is CSARGSGGNEQFF. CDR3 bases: TGCAGTGCTAGGGGTTCGGGGGGAAATGAGCAGTTCTTC.

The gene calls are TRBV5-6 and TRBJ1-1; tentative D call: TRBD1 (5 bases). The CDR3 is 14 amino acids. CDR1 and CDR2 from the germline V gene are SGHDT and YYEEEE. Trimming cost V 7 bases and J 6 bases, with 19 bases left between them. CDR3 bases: TGTGCCAGCTGTTTTAGGGCAGGGTGGCCTGAAGCTTTCTTT. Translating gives CASCFRAGWPEAFF.

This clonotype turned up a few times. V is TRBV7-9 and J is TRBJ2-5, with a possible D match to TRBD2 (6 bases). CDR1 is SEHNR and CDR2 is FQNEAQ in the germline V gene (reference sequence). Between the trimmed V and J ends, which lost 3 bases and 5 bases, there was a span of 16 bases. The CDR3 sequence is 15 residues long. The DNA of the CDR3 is TGTGCCAGCAGCTTTATCGGCGGGGTGGGGGAGACCCAGTACTTC. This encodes CASSFIGGVGETQYF.

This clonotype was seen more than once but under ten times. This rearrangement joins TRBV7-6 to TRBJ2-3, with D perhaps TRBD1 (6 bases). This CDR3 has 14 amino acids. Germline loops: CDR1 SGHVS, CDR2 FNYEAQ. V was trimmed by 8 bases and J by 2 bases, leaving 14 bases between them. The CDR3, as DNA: TGTGCCAGCGGCGCCAGGGGTCCCACAGATACGCAGTATTTT. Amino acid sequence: CASGARGPTDTQYF. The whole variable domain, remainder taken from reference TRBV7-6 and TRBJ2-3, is GAGVSQSPRYKVTKRGQDVALRCDPISGHVSLYWYRQALGQGPEFLTYFNYEAQQDKSGLPNDRFSAERPEGSISTLTIQRTEQRDSAMYRCASGARGPTDTQYFGPGTRLTVL.

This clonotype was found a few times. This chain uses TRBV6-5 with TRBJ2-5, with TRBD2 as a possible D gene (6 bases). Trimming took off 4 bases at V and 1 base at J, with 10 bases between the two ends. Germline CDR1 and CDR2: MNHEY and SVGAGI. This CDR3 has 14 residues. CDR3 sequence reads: CASSSRDSQETQYF. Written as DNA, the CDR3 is TGTGCCAGCAGTTCCCGGGACTCCCAAGAGACCCAGTACTTC.

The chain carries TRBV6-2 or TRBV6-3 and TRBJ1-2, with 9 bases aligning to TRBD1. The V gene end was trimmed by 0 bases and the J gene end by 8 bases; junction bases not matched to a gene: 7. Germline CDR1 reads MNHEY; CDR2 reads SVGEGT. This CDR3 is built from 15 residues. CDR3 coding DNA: TGTGCCAGCAGTTACTCGGGAGGGACAGGGCTCGGCTACACCTTC. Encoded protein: CASSYSGGTGLGYTF.